The following is a T cell receptor beta chain sequence with its context. Its antigen remains unidentified. Its CDR3 holds 14 amino acids, cysteine through phenylalanine. DNA for this receptor is not on file. CDR1 and CDR2, per the germline V gene, are MDHEN and SYDVKM. HCMV serostatus was determined by detecting HCMV-specific IgG in serum with a commercial ELISA kit. Peripheral blood mononuclear cells were isolated from blood by Ficoll density gradient centrifugation. The sequencer listed for this sample is Illumina HiSeq 2000. TCR beta cDNA libraries were prepared using 5'RACE template switching, which introduced a universal primer site and unique molecular identifiers. Priming for cDNA synthesis came from the TCR beta constant segment, and two successive PCR amplification steps followed. Per the authors' processing: Reads were demultiplexed and grouped by UMI with MIGEC, and clonotypes were assembled and quantified with MiTCR. Only TCR cDNA sequences supported by at least two reads were kept to exclude erroneous sequences. The tcR package was used for downstream repertoire analysis, and clonotypes were matched across fractions by CDR3 nucleotide sequence plus V segment. VDJmatch was used to annotate antigen specificity against VDJdb, with one amino acid substitution in CDR3 allowed. TCRdb reprocessed the reads into one record per CDR3 protein sequence, lacking DNA. The V and J calls and clone size come from TCRdb's table, not from the authors' own analysis. The sample table includes hundreds of thousands of distinct CDR3 sequences. The biggest ten clones account for around 5% of the sample.

This sample is part of a study of T cells expressing NK-cell markers (dated by TCRdb to between 2020 and 2021). At the level of the whole study: Three sorted T-cell subsets (CD3+CD56+NKG2C+, CD3+CD56+NKG2C- and CD3+CD56-NKG2C+) from fewer than 10 donors had their TCR beta-chain repertoires profiled. Illumina HiSeq 2000/2500, MiSeq or NextSeq was used to sequence libraries as 2 x 150 bp reads. The study sequenced eight donors, all healthy volunteers chosen at random: three men and five women. Seven of the eight sequenced donors were HCMV-seropositive and one was HCMV-seronegative. The study at large found these results: In several donors, the dominant CD3+CD56+NKG2C+ clonotypes were found to rank among the top 10 CD8+ clonotypes and to make up roughly 1.0-7.0% of CD8+ T cells. It remained unclear whether the expanded NKG2C-expressing T cell clones were specific for HCMV antigens. Those dominant clonotypes were again the most abundant among CD3+CD56-NKG2C+ cells in a handful of donors, at roughly 25-60.1%.

The sample comprised blood T cells: a sorted CD56 or NKG2C T cell subset, CD4+ or CD8+ T cells, or bulk PBMC T cells (not recorded which). The receptor's source is a man aged 18-69 years in good health. The chain employs TRBV28 and TRBJ2-7; TCRdb's assignment of TRBD1 cannot be checked, as there is no DNA. The CDR3 protein: CASKGAGGLYEQYF. The CDR3, completed at both ends by the reference TRBV28 and TRBJ2-7 genes, gives the full variable domain DVKVTQSSRYLVKRTGEKVFLECVQDMDHENMFWYRQDPGLGLRLIYFSYDVKMKEKGDIPEGYSVSREKKERFSLILESASTNQTSMYLCASKGAGGLYEQYFGPGTRLTVT.